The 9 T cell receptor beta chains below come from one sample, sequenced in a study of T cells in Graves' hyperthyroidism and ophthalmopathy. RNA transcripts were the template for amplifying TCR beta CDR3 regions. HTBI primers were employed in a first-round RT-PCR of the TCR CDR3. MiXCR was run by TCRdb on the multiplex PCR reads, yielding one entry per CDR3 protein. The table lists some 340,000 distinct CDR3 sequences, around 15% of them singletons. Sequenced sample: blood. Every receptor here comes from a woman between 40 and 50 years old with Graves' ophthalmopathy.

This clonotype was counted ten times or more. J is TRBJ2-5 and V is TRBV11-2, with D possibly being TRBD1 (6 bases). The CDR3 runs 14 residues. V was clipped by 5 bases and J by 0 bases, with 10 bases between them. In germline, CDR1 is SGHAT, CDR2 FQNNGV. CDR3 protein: CASSPGTNQETQYF. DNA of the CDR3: TGTGCCAGCAGCCCCGGGACAAACCAAGAGACCCAGTACTTC. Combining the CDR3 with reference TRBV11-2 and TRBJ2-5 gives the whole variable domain EAGVAQSPRYKIIEKRQSVAFWCNPISGHATLYWYQQILGQGPKLLIQFQNNGVVDDSQLPKDRFSAERLKGVDSTLKIQPAKLEDSAVYLCASSPGTNQETQYFGPGTRLLVL.

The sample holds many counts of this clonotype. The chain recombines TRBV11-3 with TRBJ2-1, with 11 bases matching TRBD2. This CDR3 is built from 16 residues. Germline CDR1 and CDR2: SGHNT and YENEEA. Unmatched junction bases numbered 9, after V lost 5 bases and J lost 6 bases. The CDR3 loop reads CASSLTSGGPSNEQFF. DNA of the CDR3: TGTGCCAGCAGCCTAACTAGCGGGGGACCCTCCAATGAGCAGTTCTTC.

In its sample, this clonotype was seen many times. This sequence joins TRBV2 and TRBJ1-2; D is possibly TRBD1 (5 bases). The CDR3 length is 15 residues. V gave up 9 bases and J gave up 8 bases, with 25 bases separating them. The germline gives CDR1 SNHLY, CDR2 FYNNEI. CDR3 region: CASTRSQVPGGGYTF. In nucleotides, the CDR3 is TGTGCCAGTACTAGATCACAGGTCCCCGGGGGGGGCTACACCTTC.

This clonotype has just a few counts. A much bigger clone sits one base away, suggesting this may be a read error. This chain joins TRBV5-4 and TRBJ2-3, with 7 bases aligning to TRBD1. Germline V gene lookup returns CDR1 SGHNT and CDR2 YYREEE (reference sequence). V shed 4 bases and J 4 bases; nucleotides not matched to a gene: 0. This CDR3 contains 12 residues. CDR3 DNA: TGTGCCAGCAGCGGGACAGCAGATACGCAGTATTTT. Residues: CASSGTADTQYF.

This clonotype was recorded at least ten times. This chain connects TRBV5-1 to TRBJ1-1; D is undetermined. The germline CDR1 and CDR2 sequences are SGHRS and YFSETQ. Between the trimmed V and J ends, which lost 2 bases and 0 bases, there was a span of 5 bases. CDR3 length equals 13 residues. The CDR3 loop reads CASSFELNTEAFF. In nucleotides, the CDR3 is TGCGCCAGCAGCTTCGAGTTGAACACTGAAGCTTTCTTT.

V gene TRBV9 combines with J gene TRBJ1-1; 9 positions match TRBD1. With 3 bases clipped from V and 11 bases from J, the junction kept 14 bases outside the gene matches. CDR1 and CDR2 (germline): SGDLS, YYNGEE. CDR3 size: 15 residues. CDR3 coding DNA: TGTGCCAGCAGCGCTGCCGGGACAGGGAACTCATTGGCTTTCTTT. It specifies CASSAAGTGNSLAFF. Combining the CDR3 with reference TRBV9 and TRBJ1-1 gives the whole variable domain DSGVTQTPKHLITATGQRVTLRCSPRSGDLSVYWYQQSLDQGLQFLIQYYNGEERAKGNILERFSAQQFPDLHSELNLSSLELGDSALYFCASSAAGTGNSLAFFGQGTRLTVV.

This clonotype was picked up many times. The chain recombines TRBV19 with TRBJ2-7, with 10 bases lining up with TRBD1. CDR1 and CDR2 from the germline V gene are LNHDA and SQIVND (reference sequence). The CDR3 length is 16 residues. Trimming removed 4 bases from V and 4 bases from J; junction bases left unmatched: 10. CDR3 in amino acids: CASSTPRDRGGYEQYF. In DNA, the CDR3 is TGTGCCAGTAGTACCCCCCGGGACAGGGGAGGATACGAGCAGTACTTC.

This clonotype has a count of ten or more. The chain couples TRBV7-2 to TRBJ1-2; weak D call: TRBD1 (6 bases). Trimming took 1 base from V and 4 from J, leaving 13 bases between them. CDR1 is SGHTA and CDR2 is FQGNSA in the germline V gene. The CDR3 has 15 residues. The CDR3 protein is CASSLVRGAFYGYTF. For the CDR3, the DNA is TGTGCCAGCAGCTTAGTCCGGGGGGCCTTCTATGGCTACACCTTC.

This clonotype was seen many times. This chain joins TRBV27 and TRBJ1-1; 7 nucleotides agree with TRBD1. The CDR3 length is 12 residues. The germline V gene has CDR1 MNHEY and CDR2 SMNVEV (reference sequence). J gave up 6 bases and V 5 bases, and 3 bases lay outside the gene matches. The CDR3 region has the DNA TGTGCCAGCAGTCCACAGGGGTCTGAAGCTTTCTTT. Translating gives CASSPQGSEAFF.